The 4 T cell receptor beta chains listed next were all sequenced from one sample in a study of Graves' ophthalmopathy and Graves' hyperthyroidism. Transcripts of RNA were the source for amplifying TCR beta CDR3 regions. HTBI primers were used in a first-round RT-PCR, which preceded a second-round multiplex PCR. Via MiXCR, TCRdb re-called the multiplex PCR reads, giving one row per CDR3 protein. The data contain 560,000 or so distinct CDR3 sequences, approximately 35% of them singletons. Sequencing was done on a sample of peripheral blood or thyroid tissue (not recorded which). The receptors were sampled from an adult man with Graves' hyperthyroidism.

This clonotype was detected many times. This chain links TRBV3-1 with TRBJ1-2; no reliable D call. Germline V gives CDR1 LGHDT, CDR2 YNNKEL (reference sequence). There are 13 residues in the CDR3. The V and J ends lost 11 bases and 5 bases respectively, with 18 bases between them. As DNA, the CDR3 is TGTGCCGCGTGGGCGGGCCGCGGGTATGGCTACACCTTC. It codes for CAAWAGRGYGYTF. The complete variable domain, with remaining parts taken from reference TRBV3-1 and TRBJ1-2, reads DTAVSQTPKYLVTQMGNDKSIKCEQNLGHDTMYWYKQDSKKFLKIMFSYNNKELIINETVPNRFSPKSPDKAHLNLHINSLELGDSAVYFCAAWAGRGYGYTFGSGTRLTVV.

Only a few counts were recorded for this clonotype. This chain uses TRBV11-2 with TRBJ1-5; 10 bases align to TRBD1. The germline V gene has CDR1 SGHAT and CDR2 FQNNGV. The CDR3 runs 15 residues. V was clipped by 11 bases and J by 6 bases; unmatched bases: 13. Here the CDR3 DNA reads TGTGCCTGGAGTACCATGGACAGGGGGTTTCAGCCCCAGCATTTT. It encodes CAWSTMDRGFQPQHF.

This clonotype has at least ten counts. The chain has TRBV12-3 or TRBV12-4 and TRBJ2-6; the D is unclear. This CDR3 has 14 amino acids. The V gene lost 6 bases and the J gene lost 2 bases, with 8 bases spanning the gap. Here the CDR3 reads CASSPRAGANVLTF. The CDR3 bases are TGTGCCAGCAGCCCCCGAGCTGGGGCCAACGTCCTGACTTTC.

In this sample, this clonotype turned up a few times. The chain joins TRBV9 to TRBJ1-1, with 7 bases lining up with TRBD1. V lost 1 base to trimming and J lost 0 bases; unmatched junction nucleotides: 6. The CDR3 is 16 amino acids. Germline V gives CDR1 SGDLS, CDR2 YYNGEE. CDR3 nucleotide sequence: TGTGCCAGCAGCGTAATTGGACAGGAAATGAACACTGAAGCTTTCTTT. Residues: CASSVIGQEMNTEAFF.